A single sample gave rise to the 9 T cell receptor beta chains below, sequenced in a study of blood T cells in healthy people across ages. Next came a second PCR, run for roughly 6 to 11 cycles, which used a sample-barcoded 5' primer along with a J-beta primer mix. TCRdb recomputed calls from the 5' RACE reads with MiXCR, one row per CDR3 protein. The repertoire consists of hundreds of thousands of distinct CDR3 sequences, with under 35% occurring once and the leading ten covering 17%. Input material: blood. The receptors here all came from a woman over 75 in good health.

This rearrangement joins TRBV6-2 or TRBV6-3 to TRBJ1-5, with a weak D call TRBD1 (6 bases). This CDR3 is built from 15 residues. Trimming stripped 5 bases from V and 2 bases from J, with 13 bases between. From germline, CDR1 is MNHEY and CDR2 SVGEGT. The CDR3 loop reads CASSITGLGNQPQHF. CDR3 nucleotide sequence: TGTGCCAGCAGTATCACAGGGTTGGGCAATCAGCCCCAGCATTTT.

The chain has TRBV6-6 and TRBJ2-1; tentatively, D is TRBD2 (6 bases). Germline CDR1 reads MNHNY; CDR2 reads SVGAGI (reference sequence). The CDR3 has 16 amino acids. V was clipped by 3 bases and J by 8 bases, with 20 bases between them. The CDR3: CASSYLTIGSWDEQFF. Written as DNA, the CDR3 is TGTGCCAGCAGTTATCTCACTATCGGGAGTTGGGATGAGCAGTTCTTC.

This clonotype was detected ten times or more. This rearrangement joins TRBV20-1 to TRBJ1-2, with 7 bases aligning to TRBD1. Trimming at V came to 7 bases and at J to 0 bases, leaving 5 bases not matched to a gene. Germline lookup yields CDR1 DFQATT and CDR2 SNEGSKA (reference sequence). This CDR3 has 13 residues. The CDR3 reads CSGKGATNYGYTF. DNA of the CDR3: TGCAGTGGGAAGGGGGCGACTAACTATGGCTACACCTTC.

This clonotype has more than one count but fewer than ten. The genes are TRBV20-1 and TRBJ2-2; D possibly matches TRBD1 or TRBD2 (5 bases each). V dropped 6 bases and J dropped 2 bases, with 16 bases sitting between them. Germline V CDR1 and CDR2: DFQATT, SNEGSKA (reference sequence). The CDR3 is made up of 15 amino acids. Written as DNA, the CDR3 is TGCAGTGCAACTGCCCCGGGACCCAACACCGGGGAGCTGTTTTTT. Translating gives CSATAPGPNTGELFF.

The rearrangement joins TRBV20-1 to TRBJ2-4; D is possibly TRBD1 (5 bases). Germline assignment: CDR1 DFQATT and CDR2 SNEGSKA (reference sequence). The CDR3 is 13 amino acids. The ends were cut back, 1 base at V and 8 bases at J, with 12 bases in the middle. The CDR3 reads CSARVVGADIQYF. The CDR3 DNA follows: TGCAGTGCTAGAGTAGTAGGGGCTGACATTCAGTACTTC.

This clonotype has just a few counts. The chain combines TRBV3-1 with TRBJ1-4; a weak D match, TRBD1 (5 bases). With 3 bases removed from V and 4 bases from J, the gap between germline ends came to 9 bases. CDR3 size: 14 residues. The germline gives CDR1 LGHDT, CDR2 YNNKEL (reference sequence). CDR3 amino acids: CASSQRDGNEKLFF. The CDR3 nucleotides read TGTGCCAGCAGCCAGAGGGACGGTAATGAAAAACTGTTTTTT. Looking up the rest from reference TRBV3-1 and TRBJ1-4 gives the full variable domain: DTAVSQTPKYLVTQMGNDKSIKCEQNLGHDTMYWYKQDSKKFLKIMFSYNNKELIINETVPNRFSPKSPDKAHLNLHINSLELGDSAVYFCASSQRDGNEKLFFGSGTQLSVL.

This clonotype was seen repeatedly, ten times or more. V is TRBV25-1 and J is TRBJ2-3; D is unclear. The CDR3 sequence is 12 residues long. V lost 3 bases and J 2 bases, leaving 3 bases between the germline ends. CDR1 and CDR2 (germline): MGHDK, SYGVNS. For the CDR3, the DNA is TGTGCCAGCAGTGACCCCACAGATACGCAGTATTTT. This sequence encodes CASSDPTDTQYF. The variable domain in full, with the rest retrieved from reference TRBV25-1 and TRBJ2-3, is EADIYQTPRYLVIGTGKKITLECSQTMGHDKMYWYQQDPGMELHLIHYSYGVNSTEKGDLSSESTVSRIRTEHFPLTLESARPSHTSQYLCASSDPTDTQYFGPGTRLTVL.

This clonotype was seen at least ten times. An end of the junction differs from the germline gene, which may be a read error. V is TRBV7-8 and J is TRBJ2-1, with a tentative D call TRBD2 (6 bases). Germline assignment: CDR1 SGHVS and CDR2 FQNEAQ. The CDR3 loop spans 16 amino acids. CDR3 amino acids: CASSLAPLASYNEQFF. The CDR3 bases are TGTGCCAGCAGCCTAGCGCCCCTAGCGTCCTACAATGAGCAGTTCTTC.

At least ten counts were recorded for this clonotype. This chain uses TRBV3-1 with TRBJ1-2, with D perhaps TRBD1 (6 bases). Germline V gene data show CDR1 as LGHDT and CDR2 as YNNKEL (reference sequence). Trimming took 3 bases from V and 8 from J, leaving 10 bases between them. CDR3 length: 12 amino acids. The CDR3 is CASSQGAAGYTF. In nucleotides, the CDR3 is TGTGCCAGCAGCCAGGGGGCTGCCGGCTACACCTTC. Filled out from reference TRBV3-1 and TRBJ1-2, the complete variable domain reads DTAVSQTPKYLVTQMGNDKSIKCEQNLGHDTMYWYKQDSKKFLKIMFSYNNKELIINETVPNRFSPKSPDKAHLNLHINSLELGDSAVYFCASSQGAAGYTFGSGTRLTVV.